Listed below are T cell receptor beta chains from one sample, sequenced in a study of shared clonotypes between healthy human individuals. Clones were sequenced by immunoSEQ multiplex PCR, and TCRdb holds only the in-frame ones, with some missing. The data contain a few million clones, approximately 95% of them seen just once; the ten biggest clones take up under 0.45%. Sequenced sample: naive CD4+ T cells from PBMCs. These receptors originate from a man aged 18 to 29 in good health. Some clones in this sample may be carry-over from other donors' samples. Both conserved end residues are trimmed from each CDR3. The order of the fields is V gene, J gene, CDR3 protein.

TRBV11-2	TRBJ2-1	ASSLNPGLAGGEQF
TRBV27	TRBJ2-1	ASRPDGGFYNEQF
TRBV7-3	TRBJ2-5	ASSRSATERETQY
TRBV5-1	TRBJ2-2	ASSLTGTGELF
TRBV6-5	TRBJ2-6	ASSWIYSGANVLT
TRBV19	TRBJ1-2	ASSRTGGAEGYT
TRBV11-2	TRBJ1-2	ASSLGFGSKTYT
TRBV7-3	TRBJ2-3	ASSSSGRADTQY
TRBV29-1	TRBJ1-6	SVADEAALH
TRBV14	TRBJ1-4	ASSQDKAETDEKLF
TRBV29-1	TRBJ2-7	SARIAVNEQY
TRBV5-1	TRBJ2-3	ASSLGSASVDTQY
TRBV7-6	TRBJ2-5	ASSLGLGETQY
TRBV18	TRBJ2-3	ASSRGDVFTDTQY
TRBV5-1	TRBJ1-1	ASSVRDRGTNTEAF
TRBV15	TRBJ2-7	ATSRRYGEQY
TRBV28	TRBJ1-1	ASSRPGMNTEAF
TRBV9	TRBJ1-2	ASSTNRPGLGGYT
TRBV2	TRBJ1-1	ASSWGTGHTEAF
TRBV29-1	TRBJ2-5	SGHLGGGSLETQY
TRBV7-9	TRBJ1-3	ASSLDLRGPGNTIY